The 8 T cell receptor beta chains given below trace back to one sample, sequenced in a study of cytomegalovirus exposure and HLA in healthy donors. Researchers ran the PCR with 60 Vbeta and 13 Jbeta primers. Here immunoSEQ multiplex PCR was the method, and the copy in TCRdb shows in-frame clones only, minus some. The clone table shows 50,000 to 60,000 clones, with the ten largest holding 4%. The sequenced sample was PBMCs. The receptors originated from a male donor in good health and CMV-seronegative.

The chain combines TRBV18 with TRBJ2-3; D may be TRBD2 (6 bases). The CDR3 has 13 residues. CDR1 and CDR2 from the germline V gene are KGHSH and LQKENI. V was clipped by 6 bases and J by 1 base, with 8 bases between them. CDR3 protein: CASSSGGTDTQYF. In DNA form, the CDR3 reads TGTGCCAGCTCCTCGGGGGGCACAGATACGCAGTATTTT.

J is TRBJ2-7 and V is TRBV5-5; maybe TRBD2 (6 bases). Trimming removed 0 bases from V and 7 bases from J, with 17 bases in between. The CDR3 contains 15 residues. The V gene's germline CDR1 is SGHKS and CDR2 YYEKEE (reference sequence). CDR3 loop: CASSLEGGYAGEQYF. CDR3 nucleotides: TGTGCCAGCAGCTTGGAAGGCGGATACGCGGGGGAGCAGTACTTC.

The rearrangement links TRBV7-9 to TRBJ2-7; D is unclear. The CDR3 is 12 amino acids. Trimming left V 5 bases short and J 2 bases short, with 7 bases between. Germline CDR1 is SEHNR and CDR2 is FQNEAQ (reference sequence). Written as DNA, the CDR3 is TGTGCCAGCAGCCCACTTGCCTACGAGCAGTACTTC. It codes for CASSPLAYEQYF.

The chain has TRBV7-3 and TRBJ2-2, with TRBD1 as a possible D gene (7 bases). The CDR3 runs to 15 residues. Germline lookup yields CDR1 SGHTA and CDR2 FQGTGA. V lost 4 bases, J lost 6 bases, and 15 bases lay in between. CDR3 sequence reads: CASSSQGGQAGELFF. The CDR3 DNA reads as TGTGCCAGCAGCTCTCAGGGGGGCCAGGCCGGGGAGCTGTTTTTT.

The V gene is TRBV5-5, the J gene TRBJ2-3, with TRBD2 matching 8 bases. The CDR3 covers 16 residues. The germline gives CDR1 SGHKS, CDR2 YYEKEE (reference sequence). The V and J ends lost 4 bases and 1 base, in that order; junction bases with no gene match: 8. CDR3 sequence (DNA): TGTGCCAGCAGCCCCGTCGGTAGCGGGGGCACAGATACGCAGTATTTT. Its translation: CASSPVGSGGTDTQYF. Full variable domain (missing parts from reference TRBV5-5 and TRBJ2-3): DAGVTQSPTHLIKTRGQQVTLRCSPISGHKSVSWYQQVLGQGPQFIFQYYEKEERGRGNFPDRFSARQFPNYSSELNVNALLLGDSALYLCASSPVGSGGTDTQYFGPGTRLTVL.

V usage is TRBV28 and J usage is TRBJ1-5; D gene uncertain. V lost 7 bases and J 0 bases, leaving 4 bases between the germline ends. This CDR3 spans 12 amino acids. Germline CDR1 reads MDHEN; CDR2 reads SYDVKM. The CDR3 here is CASKLSNQPQHF. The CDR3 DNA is TGTGCCAGCAAGCTTAGCAATCAGCCCCAGCATTTT.

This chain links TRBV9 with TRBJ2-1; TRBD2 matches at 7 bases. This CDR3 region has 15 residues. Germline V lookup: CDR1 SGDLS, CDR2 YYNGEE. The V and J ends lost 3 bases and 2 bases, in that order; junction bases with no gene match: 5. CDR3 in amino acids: CASSARLAAYNEQFF. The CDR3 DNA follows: TGTGCCAGCAGCGCTAGACTAGCCGCCTACAATGAGCAGTTCTTC.

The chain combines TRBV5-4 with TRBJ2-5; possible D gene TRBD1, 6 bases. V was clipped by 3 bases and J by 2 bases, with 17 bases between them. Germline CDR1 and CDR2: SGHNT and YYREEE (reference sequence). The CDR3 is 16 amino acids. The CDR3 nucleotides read TGTGCCAGCAGCTCCGAGACGGGACACTCACAAGAGACCCAGTACTTC. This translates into CASSSETGHSQETQYF.